This T cell receptor beta chain was sequenced in a study of breast tumors, draining lymph nodes, adjacent tissues. Samples came from axillary lymph nodes draining the breast cancer. The CDR3 runs to 17 residues. CDR1 is SGHAT, CDR2 FQNNGV, per germline. The V segment lost 3 bases and the J segment 0 bases; nucleotides outside the gene matches: 5. TCRdb re-analysed the multiplex PCR reads in MiXCR, keeping a single row per CDR3 protein. The repertoire includes some 120,000 distinct CDR3 sequences, just under 20% of them detected once, and 3.5% to 4.5% sits in the top ten. This clonotype was detected ten times or more. No antigen is known for it. Findings of the study overall: Data fit most tumor T cells coming from lymph node, expanding in tumor. Tumor repertoires ranked between lymph nodes and nontumor tissue in diversity, with V and J gene preferences.

V usage is TRBV11-2 and J usage is TRBJ1-6, with TRBD1 matching over 7 bases. This clonotype was obtained from a female donor with breast cancer. Some clones in this sample may be carry-over from other donors' samples. Source material: axillary lymph node tissue. This chain's CDR3 is CASSLEGASSYNSPLHF. The CDR3 coding sequence is TGTGCCAGCAGCTTGGAGGGGGCTAGCTCCTATAATTCACCCCTCCACTTT. Full variable domain (rest looked up from reference TRBV11-2 and TRBJ1-6): EAGVAQSPRYKIIEKRQSVAFWCNPISGHATLYWYQQILGQGPKLLIQFQNNGVVDDSQLPKDRFSAERLKGVDSTLKIQPAKLEDSAVYLCASSLEGASSYNSPLHFGNGTRLTVT.